The 24 T cell receptor beta chains given below trace back to one sample, sequenced in a study of cytomegalovirus exposure and HLA in healthy donors. Primers for the PCR totalled 60 Vbeta and 13 Jbeta. The assay was immunoSEQ multiplex PCR, and TCRdb's table has in-frame clones only and misses some. This sample yields about 52,000 clones, of which around 50% are seen a single time; over 9.5% belongs to the top ten. Sequenced input: PBMCs. The origin of the receptors is a human donor in good health.

This chain joins TRBV2 and TRBJ2-7; the match to TRBD1 covers 9 bases. Trimming took 7 bases from V and 6 from J; bases not matched to a gene: 4. CDR3 length: 12 residues. The germline V gene has CDR1 SNHLY and CDR2 FYNNEI. CDR3 in amino acids: CASTGQGSEQYF. CDR3 sequence (DNA): TGTGCCAGCACGGGACAGGGTTCCGAGCAGTACTTC.

V usage is TRBV7-9 and J usage is TRBJ2-1; 10 bases are shared with TRBD2. The CDR3 covers 16 residues. V trimming: 1 base; J trimming: 8 bases; junction bases outside the gene matches: 8. Germline V gene sequence: CDR1 SEHNR, CDR2 FQNEAQ (reference sequence). CDR3 in amino acids: CASSLGNSGGIDEQFF. For the CDR3, the DNA is TGTGCCAGCAGCTTAGGAAATAGCGGGGGGATAGATGAGCAGTTCTTC. Full variable domain (rest looked up from reference TRBV7-9 and TRBJ2-1): DTGVSQNPRHKITKRGQNVTFRCDPISEHNRLYWYRQTLGQGPEFLTYFQNEAQLEKSRLLSDRFSAERPKGSFSTLEIQRTEQGDSAMYLCASSLGNSGGIDEQFFGPGTRLTVL.

The sample holds a few counts of this clone. The genes are TRBV5-1 and TRBJ1-2; TRBD1 might be the D (5 bases). This CDR3 comprises 13 residues. V gave up 3 bases and J gave up 8 bases, with 14 bases separating them. Per the germline V gene, CDR1 is SGHRS and CDR2 is YFSETQ. The CDR3 is CASSSGGLGGYTF. The CDR3 bases are TGCGCCAGCAGCTCCGGGGGTCTCGGGGGCTACACCTTC.

This chain connects TRBV9 to TRBJ1-6, with TRBD1 matching 10 bases. The CDR3 runs 18 residues. Germline trimming cut 0 bases from V and 6 bases from J; bases unmatched to any gene: 9. Germline assignment: CDR1 SGDLS and CDR2 YYNGEE. CDR3 loop: CASSVATTGGAGNSPLHF. In DNA, the CDR3 is TGTGCCAGCAGCGTAGCTACGACAGGGGGCGCGGGTAATTCACCCCTCCACTTT.

The chain combines TRBV27 with TRBJ1-3; D possibly corresponds to TRBD1 (5 bases). The CDR3 is 15 amino acids. Trimming cost V 2 bases and J 3 bases, with 11 bases left between them. Per germline, CDR1 MNHEY and CDR2 SMNVEV (reference sequence). The CDR3 region is CASSLQGAHGNTIYF. CDR3 DNA sequence: TGTGCCAGCAGTTTACAGGGCGCGCATGGAAACACCATATATTTT.

The V call is TRBV30, the J call TRBJ1-4; D is unresolved. Trimming shortened V by 0 bases and J by 13 bases, and 12 bases separated the two germline ends. The CDR3 is 12 amino acids. Looked up from germline, CDR1 is GTSNPN and CDR2 is SVGIG (reference sequence). The CDR3 DNA sequence: TGTGCCTGGAGTGTACGGGGAGGGTTACTGTTTTTT. Translation gives CAWSVRGGLLFF.

This chain connects TRBV2 to TRBJ2-7, with 7 bases fitting TRBD2. Germline V gene lookup returns CDR1 SNHLY and CDR2 FYNNEI. J lost 5 bases, V lost 7 bases, and 8 bases had no gene match. This CDR3 contains 13 residues. The CDR3 DNA sequence: TGTGCCAGCACCAGCGGGGCTGTCAACGAGCAGTACTTC. Translating gives CASTSGAVNEQYF.

V and J are TRBV5-4 and TRBJ2-3, with TRBD2 identical over 14 bases. The CDR3 contains 16 residues. The V segment lost 4 bases and the J segment 4 bases; nucleotides outside the gene matches: 5. The germline V gene encodes CDR1 SGHNT and CDR2 YYREEE (reference sequence). The CDR3, as DNA: TGTGCCAGCAGCCGGACTAGCGGGGGGCTGGCAGATACGCAGTATTTT. Translated: CASSRTSGGLADTQYF.

This chain joins TRBV30 and TRBJ1-4; D may be TRBD1 (5 bases). V lost 3 bases and J 0 bases, leaving 14 bases between the germline ends. This CDR3 is built from 16 residues. The germline CDR1 and CDR2 sequences are GTSNPN and SVGIG (reference sequence). The CDR3 region is CAWRSRQPATNEKLFF. CDR3 DNA: TGTGCCTGGAGGAGTCGACAGCCCGCAACTAATGAAAAACTGTTTTTT. The entire variable domain, with the rest obtained from reference TRBV30 and TRBJ1-4, is as follows: SQTIHQWPATLVQPVGSPLSLECTVEGTSNPNLYWYRQAAGRGLQLLFYSVGIGQISSEVPQNLSASRPQDRQFILSSKKLLLSDSGFYLCAWRSRQPATNEKLFFGSGTQLSVL.

The rearrangement links TRBV14 to TRBJ2-5, with TRBD1 identical over 8 bases. The V gene end was trimmed by 4 bases and the J gene end by 4 bases; junction bases not matched to a gene: 2. This CDR3 region has 13 residues. The germline V gene encodes CDR1 SGHDN and CDR2 FVKESK. In nucleotides, the CDR3 is TGTGCCAGCAGCCTCAGGGGGCGAGAGACCCAGTACTTC. Translation: CASSLRGRETQYF.

V is TRBV7-2 and J is TRBJ2-3, with 8 nucleotides matching TRBD2. There are 16 residues in the CDR3. V dropped 0 bases and J dropped 3; count of bases not matched to a gene: 5. Germline CDR1 SGHTA, CDR2 FQGNSA. CDR3 protein: CASSLAGGGRTDTQYF. The CDR3 nucleotides read TGTGCCAGCAGCTTAGCAGGCGGGGGGAGGACAGATACGCAGTATTTT.

This clone was picked up a small number of times. The chain uses TRBV7-9 and TRBJ2-7; TRBD1 matches 8 bases. The CDR3 has 15 residues. The germline V gene has CDR1 SEHNR and CDR2 FQNEAQ (reference sequence). V lost 5 bases to trimming and J lost 2 bases; unmatched junction nucleotides: 8. Here the CDR3 reads CASSRSGTGPYEQYF. The DNA for the CDR3 is TGTGCCAGCAGCCGGTCCGGGACAGGTCCCTACGAGCAGTACTTC.

This clone occurred a few times. The V call is TRBV5-6, the J call TRBJ1-1, with 8 positions matching TRBD1. J gave up 1 base and V 4 bases, and 9 bases lay outside the gene matches. This CDR3 region has 16 residues. Germline V gene lookup returns CDR1 SGHDT and CDR2 YYEEEE. This CDR3 is CASSIVGQGANTEAFF. The CDR3 DNA reads TGTGCCAGCAGCATCGTCGGACAGGGTGCGAACACTGAAGCTTTCTTT.

This clone appeared a few times. J is TRBJ1-1 and V is TRBV7-6; D is uncertain. The germline V and J ends were trimmed by 4 bases and 0 bases, with 12 bases remaining between them. Germline CDR1 and CDR2: SGHVS and FNYEAQ. The CDR3 is made up of 15 amino acids. The CDR3: CASSSSPSMNTEAFF. Here the CDR3 DNA reads TGTGCCAGCAGCTCTTCTCCGAGCATGAACACTGAAGCTTTCTTT. The full variable domain, with the rest looked up from reference TRBV7-6 and TRBJ1-1, is GAGVSQSPRYKVTKRGQDVALRCDPISGHVSLYWYRQALGQGPEFLTYFNYEAQQDKSGLPNDRFSAERPEGSISTLTIQRTEQRDSAMYRCASSSSPSMNTEAFFGQGTRLTVV.

The rearrangement links TRBV7-9 to TRBJ2-7; D is unclear. The CDR3 consists of 13 residues. Germline lookup yields CDR1 SEHNR and CDR2 FQNEAQ (reference sequence). Trimming pared 2 bases from V and 7 bases from J, leaving 12 bases between. CDR3 sequence (DNA): TGTGCCAGCAGCTTACCGTCTACGAGGGAGCAGTACTTC. It yields the protein CASSLPSTREQYF. The whole variable domain, remainder taken from reference TRBV7-9 and TRBJ2-7, is DTGVSQNPRHKITKRGQNVTFRCDPISEHNRLYWYRQTLGQGPEFLTYFQNEAQLEKSRLLSDRFSAERPKGSFSTLEIQRTEQGDSAMYLCASSLPSTREQYFGPGTRLTVT.

This clone was counted ten times or more. CDR3 protein: CASSPARTGANTEAFF. DNA for the CDR3: TGTGCCAGCAGCCCGGCGCGAACAGGGGCAAACACTGAAGCTTTCTTT. The rearrangement links TRBV7-9 to TRBJ1-1; 7 nucleotides align to TRBD1. The CDR3 length is 16 residues. The V and J ends lost 5 bases and 2 bases, in that order; junction bases with no gene match: 11. Germline CDR1 and CDR2: SEHNR and FQNEAQ (reference sequence).

This rearrangement joins TRBV29-1 to TRBJ1-3; D is ambiguous. Trimming took 7 bases from V and 0 from J, leaving 10 bases between them. The CDR3 extends over 13 amino acids. CDR1 SQVTM and CDR2 ANQGSEA come from the germline V gene. Written as DNA, the CDR3 is TGCAGCGCACGGGTGGGCTCTGGAAACACCATATATTTT. Residues: CSARVGSGNTIYF.

The V and J genes are TRBV27 and TRBJ1-2, with TRBD1 matching over 10 bases. CDR3 length equals 14 residues. Germline loops: CDR1 MNHEY, CDR2 SMNVEV (reference sequence). V shed 5 bases, J shed 8 bases, and the junction held 8 bases outside the gene matches. The CDR3: CASSMDRGWKGYTF. The CDR3 DNA reads TGTGCCAGCAGTATGGACAGGGGGTGGAAAGGCTACACCTTC.

The gene calls are TRBV11-2 and TRBJ1-6; 9 bases map to TRBD1. CDR1 SGHAT and CDR2 FQNNGV come from the germline V gene. The length of the CDR3 is 17 residues. Trimming took 2 bases from V and 6 from J; bases not matched to a gene: 8. The CDR3 nucleotides read TGTGCCAGCAGCTTACCCGGGACAGGGATGCGTAATTCACCCCTCCACTTT. Its translation is CASSLPGTGMRNSPLHF. Filled out from reference TRBV11-2 and TRBJ1-6, the complete variable domain reads EAGVAQSPRYKIIEKRQSVAFWCNPISGHATLYWYQQILGQGPKLLIQFQNNGVVDDSQLPKDRFSAERLKGVDSTLKIQPAKLEDSAVYLCASSLPGTGMRNSPLHFGNGTRLTVT.

The rearrangement joins TRBV9 to TRBJ1-4; 7 bases are shared with TRBD1. The CDR3 has 16 amino acids. Germline V gene data show CDR1 as SGDLS and CDR2 as YYNGEE. The V gene end was trimmed by 2 bases and the J gene end by 2 bases; junction bases not matched to a gene: 6. Here the CDR3 reads CASSVGQVLTNEKLFF. CDR3 nucleotides: TGTGCCAGCAGCGTCGGACAGGTTCTGACTAATGAAAAACTGTTTTTT.

The V and J genes are TRBV12-5 and TRBJ2-3; TRBD2 might be the D (7 bases). Per the germline V gene, CDR1 is LGHNT and CDR2 is FRNRAP. There are 14 residues in the CDR3. V was shortened by 3 bases and J by 2 bases, with 9 bases between the two germline ends. The CDR3 coding sequence is TGTGCTAGTGGTTTTGGGGGGGCCACAGATACGCAGTATTTT. Encoded protein: CASGFGGATDTQYF.

This chain connects TRBV7-3 to TRBJ2-1; TRBD2 is a possible D gene (6 bases). Per the germline V gene, CDR1 is SGHTA and CDR2 is FQGTGA. This CDR3 contains 15 residues. V was shortened by 4 bases and J by 5 bases, with 15 bases between the two germline ends. The CDR3: CASSSAGLTNNEQFF. In nucleotides, the CDR3 is TGTGCCAGCAGCTCGGCGGGACTTACGAACAATGAGCAGTTCTTC.

This chain uses TRBV6-4 with TRBJ2-7; D may be TRBD1 (5 bases). The V end was cut by 7 bases, the J end by 6 bases, with 16 bases between. CDR3 length: 13 amino acids. Germline CDR1 is MRHNA and CDR2 is SNTAGT. The CDR3 reads CASIQHSQGEQYF. The CDR3 DNA reads as TGTGCCAGCATACAGCACTCTCAGGGCGAGCAGTACTTC.

This rearrangement joins TRBV5-1 to TRBJ1-2; D is unclear. The CDR3 length is 13 residues. Trimming took off 4 bases at V and 3 bases at J, with 10 bases between the two ends. CDR1 and CDR2 (germline): SGHRS, YFSETQ. This chain's CDR3 is CASSPRGDYGYTF. In DNA, the CDR3 is TGCGCCAGCAGCCCCCGCGGGGACTATGGCTACACCTTC.